This T cell receptor beta chain was retrieved from a study of blood T cell repertoires in COVID-19 (dated by TCRdb to 2018 to 2021). Looking at the study overall: The collaborator samples originated in the United States, Italy and Spain and spanned the acute and convalescent phases of COVID-19. The prospective study material was composed of cDNA or gDNA derived from T cells, B-cell-depleted T cells, or PBMCs. Sample metadata almost always included a de-identified subject ID, COVID-19 status, age in years and sex. Where available, HLA class I and class II types were obtained from metadata supplied by the sample provider rather than from assay-based typing. Deeply sampled blood TCRbeta repertoires from subjects exposed to, actively infected with, or recovered from COVID-19 were included in the dataset. Samples came from the ongoing ImmuneRACE study (first 160 participants) plus 1,254 subjects from 6 global collaborators. The repertoires were released in a freely available public database meant as a resource for research on the immune response to SARS-CoV-2.

What the research found in general, with its limitations: How much clinical and demographic metadata was included differed by source and by participant, and the metadata was provided uncurated.

The immunoSEQ Assay, a bias-controlled multiplex PCR, was used to amplify TCRbeta CDR3 regions from genomic DNA. Regarding the original processing steps: The number of nucleated cells in each sample was estimated by amplification of reference gene primers within the assay. To quantify the absolute abundance of each unique TCRbeta CDR3 rearrangement, sequence reads were collapsed and filtered. For each sample, productive Simpson clonality was calculated as the square root of Simpson's diversity index across productive rearrangements. Imported from immuneACCESS, the table was reduced by TCRdb to in-frame sequences with V and J called. These copies leave out some clones; in studies compared against another copy, an unresolved V gene accounts for under half, and the cause of the remainder is not known. That table supplies the V and J calls and clone size; D and trimming were determined from the DNA. Here the sample has about 130,000 clones; roughly 90% occur a single time. The ten largest make up around 2% of the sample.

One collaborating source in Seattle enrolled patients while the patients were actively infected and followed the patients over time throughout the course of disease. Whole blood was collected in K2EDTA tubes by collaborating institutions according to the institutions' own protocols. Collaborator samples were shipped for TCRbeta analysis as frozen whole blood, isolated PBMCs, or DNA extracted from either sample type. Measured from the cysteine to the phenylalanine, the CDR3 is 14 residues long. Left in the record is the CDR3 DNA by itself, 42 bases read in frame from the first base. Reading the germline V gene gives CDR1 MNHEY and CDR2 SVGAGI. Cut back by 2 bases and 6 bases, the V and J ends lie 13 bases apart. As regards this clone: It lacks a known antigen. No much larger clone is present one base from it, and per-base qualities are unavailable.

The V gene is TRBV6-5 and the J gene is TRBJ1-1; the D gene is unclear. The sample was peripheral blood. This receptor was taken from a man aged 45 to 65 with COVID-19, enrolled during active disease. The CDR3 protein sequence reads: CASSYALEGSEAFF. The sequence in DNA is TGTGCCAGCAGTTACGCTTTAGAGGGATCTGAAGCTTTCTTT.